This T cell receptor beta chain derives from a study of T cell responses to AZD1222 COVID-19 vaccine. Second-dose intervals near 4 or 12 weeks were combined. The V and J ends lost 0 bases and 4 bases respectively, with 15 bases between them. Germline CDR1 is MNHEY and CDR2 is SVGAGI. This CDR3 is built from 16 residues. Comments on this clone: The antigen is unknown.

Study-level points and caveats: Nearly half of spike-specific TCRs reportedly go after variant regions that carry no mutations. Baseline serostatus was positive in only a handful of AZD1222 recipients.

Libraries were prepared by immunoSEQ multiplex PCR; TCRdb keeps only in-frame clonotypes and omits some of them. The sample gives 110,000 or so clones, approximately 90% of which show up once; 6.5% is in the top ten. The source material was peripheral blood, sampled 28 days after the second AZD1222 dose. The sequence was obtained from an adult who received the AZD1222 COVID-19 vaccine. The V gene is TRBV6-5, the J gene TRBJ1-1; weak D call: TRBD1 (5 bases). This CDR3 reads CASSYSGVGGTTEAFF. The CDR3 DNA sequence: TGTGCCAGCAGTTACTCGGGAGTTGGGGGGACCACTGAAGCTTTCTTT.